This T cell receptor beta chain originates from a study of identical twins. Regarding the study as a whole: Models, which agreed with sharing between unrelated individuals, nonetheless underestimated the out-of-frame TCR alpha sharing seen in monozygotic twins. The authors drew conclusions from cross-sectional statistical analysis rather than following the same donors.

In germline, CDR1 is MGHRA, CDR2 YSYEKL. Trimming removed 0 bases from V and 1 base from J; junction bases left unmatched: 4. This CDR3 region has 17 residues. Worth noting for this clonotype: Its antigen is currently unknown.

TCRdb re-called the 5' RACE reads with MiXCR, one entry per CDR3 protein. The top ten clones hold 9.5% to 15% of a sample with a few hundred thousand distinct CDR3 sequences, around a sixth of them seen once. The sequencing input was naive T cells sorted from blood. The V gene is TRBV4-1, the J gene TRBJ2-3; 10 bases align to TRBD2. The source is a man aged 50 to 59 in good health. This chain's CDR3 is CASSQDALAGGTDTQYF. The CDR3 DNA reads as TGCGCCAGCAGCCAAGATGCCCTAGCGGGAGGCACAGATACGCAGTATTTT.